Listed below are T cell receptor beta chains from one sample, sequenced in a study of T cells in localized non-small cell lung cancer. The method was immunoSEQ multiplex PCR; TCRdb's version includes in-frame clones alone and lacks a portion of them. The table lists 70,000 to 85,000 clones, roughly 80% of them singletons. The starting material was peripheral blood, obtained before any cancer treatment. These receptors all stem from a female donor aged 60 or older with stage I lung adenocarcinoma. CDR3s include the opening cysteine and the closing phenylalanine or tryptophan. The order of the fields is D gene, clone size, V gene, J gene, CDR3 length, CDR3 protein, CDR3 DNA. A D gene is named only where the DNA matches it firmly. Not every row has a clone size; where given, it reads once, few, many or a size class.

TRBD2,.,TRBV19,TRBJ2-1,17,CASSLGLAGGFYNEQFF,TGTGCCAGTAGTCTGGGACTAGCGGGAGGGTTTTACAATGAGCAGTTCTTC
.,.,TRBV19,TRBJ2-3,13,CASSIDLETLQYF,TGTGCCAGTAGTATAGATTTGGAAACATTGCAGTATTTT
TRBD2,.,TRBV27,TRBJ2-1,15,CASRDSGSLVNEQFF,TGTGCCAGCAGGGATAGCGGGAGTCTTGTCAATGAGCAGTTCTTC
.,.,TRBV11-2,TRBJ2-3,13,CASSSNRLDTQYF,TGTGCCAGCAGCTCAAACAGGCTGGATACGCAGTATTTT
.,.,TRBV11-3,TRBJ2-2,15,CASSGRIANTGELFF,TGTGCCAGCAGCGGAAGGATCGCAAACACCGGGGAGCTGTTTTTT
.,.,TRBV6-5,TRBJ1-1,13,CASSKDTIAEAFF,TGTGCCAGCAGTAAGGATACGATAGCTGAAGCTTTCTTT
.,.,TRBV6-6,TRBJ1-5,16,CASTLSASTLNQPQHF,TGTGCCAGCACCCTATCCGCATCGACCCTAAATCAGCCCCAGCATTTT
.,.,TRBV5-1,TRBJ1-1,14,CASSPRPIGTEAFF,TGCGCCAGCAGCCCCCGACCCATTGGGACTGAAGCTTTCTTT
TRBD1,.,TRBV11-1,TRBJ1-6,15,CASSRRRGNNSPLHF,TGTGCCAGCAGCCGCCGCAGGGGGAATAATTCACCCCTCCACTTT
.,.,TRBV5-1,TRBJ2-3,15,CASSTRGASTDTQYF,TGCGCCAGCAGCACACGGGGTGCTAGCACAGATACGCAGTATTTT
.,.,TRBV6-6,TRBJ2-7,15,CASSYVGGRVNQQYF,TGTGCCAGCAGTTACGTGGGGGGGCGCGTCAACCAGCAGTACTTC
.,few,TRBV19,TRBJ2-7,15,CASSDGQVRGYEQYF,TGTGCCAGTAGTGATGGGCAGGTTCGGGGCTACGAGCAGTACTTC
.,few,TRBV5-1,TRBJ1-1,16,CASSSTGVPGEGEAFF,TGCGCCAGCAGCTCAACCGGGGTCCCGGGGGAGGGTGAAGCTTTCTTT
.,.,TRBV5-1,TRBJ2-7,15,CASSLAGQWTYEQYF,TGTGCCAGCAGCTTGGCGGGACAGTGGACCTACGAGCAGTACTTC
.,once,TRBV27,TRBJ2-2,16,CASSIPSGKYTGELFF,TGTGCCAGCAGTATTCCTTCGGGAAAATACACCGGGGAGCTGTTTTTT
TRBD1,few,TRBV6-1,TRBJ1-2,13,CASRTGGNYGYTF,TGTGCCAGTAGGACAGGGGGAAACTATGGCTACACCTTC
.,.,TRBV29-1,TRBJ1-3,12,CSVVTVGNTIYF,TGCAGCGTGGTGACAGTTGGAAACACCATATATTTT
TRBD1,.,TRBV2,TRBJ1-1,13,CASQGTANTEAFF,TGTGCCAGCCAAGGGACAGCGAACACTGAAGCTTTCTTT
.,few,TRBV7-2,TRBJ2-5,15,CASSRIGGLQETQYF,TGTGCCAGCAGCCGAATTGGGGGGCTCCAAGAGACCCAGTACTTC
TRBD2,.,TRBV4-3,TRBJ2-3,19,CASSQETGEGRGWTDTQYF,TGCGCCAGCAGCCAAGAAACGGGGGAGGGCCGGGGTTGGACAGATACGCAGTATTTT
.,.,TRBV19,TRBJ2-3,14,CASSMAGGTDTQYF,TGTGCCAGTAGTATGGCAGGGGGCACAGATACGCAGTATTTT
.,.,TRBV16,TRBJ2-1,18,CASSQHPDRTWGYNEQFF,TGTGCCAGCAGCCAACACCCTGACCGCACCTGGGGCTACAATGAGCAGTTCTTC
.,few,TRBV6-5,TRBJ1-2,11,CASSYDGGYTF,TGTGCCAGCAGTTACGATGGCGGCTACACCTTC
.,.,TRBV19,TRBJ1-1,13,CASSMSWGTEAFF,TGTGCCAGTAGTATGAGTTGGGGCACTGAAGCTTTCTTT
TRBD1,.,TRBV29-1,TRBJ1-2,14,CSVDVPQGSYGYTF,TGCAGCGTTGACGTTCCACAGGGGAGCTATGGCTACACCTTC
TRBD2,.,TRBV15,TRBJ2-4,16,CATSGLAGEGKNIQYF,TGTGCCACTTCAGGGCTAGCGGGGGAAGGCAAAAACATTCAGTACTTC
.,.,TRBV7-9,TRBJ1-1,18,CASSLATWKGPESTEAFF,TGTGCCAGCAGCTTAGCTACCTGGAAGGGCCCGGAGAGCACTGAAGCTTTCTTT
.,.,TRBV7-7,TRBJ2-1,13,CASSLAGRNEQFF,TGTGCCAGCAGCTTAGCCGGACGGAATGAGCAGTTCTTC
.,.,TRBV18,TRBJ2-1,13,CASSPQGRDEQFF,TGTGCCAGCTCACCTCAGGGTAGGGATGAGCAGTTCTTC
TRBD1,.,TRBV19,TRBJ2-7,14,CASSSGTGEGEQYF,TGTGCCAGTAGCTCCGGGACAGGCGAAGGCGAGCAGTACTTC
.,.,TRBV4-1,TRBJ2-7,14,CASSALTGSYEQYF,TGCGCCAGCAGCGCACTGACTGGCTCCTACGAGCAGTACTTC
.,.,TRBV7-9,TRBJ1-1,15,CASSLGGTENTEAFF,TGTGCCAGCAGCTTAGGGGGTACGGAAAACACTGAAGCTTTCTTT
.,few,TRBV9,TRBJ1-2,13,CASSKDGTYGYTF,TGTGCCAGCAGCAAGGACGGAACCTATGGCTACACCTTC
TRBD1,.,TRBV4-2,TRBJ2-7,17,CASSQVGPGQGANEQYF,TGTGCCAGCAGCCAAGTTGGGCCGGGACAGGGCGCCAACGAGCAGTACTTC
TRBD2,.,TRBV25-1,TRBJ2-5,16,CASSESRRGSRETQYF,TGTGCCAGCAGTGAATCCCGTCGCGGGAGTAGGGAGACCCAGTACTTC
TRBD2,.,TRBV6-5,TRBJ2-5,16,CASSYSGRGLQETQYF,TGTGCCAGCAGTTACTCAGGGAGGGGACTTCAAGAGACCCAGTACTTC
.,.,TRBV29-1,TRBJ2-1,16,CSVPAGTYSSYNEQFF,TGCAGCGTTCCCGCCGGGACCTATTCCTCCTACAATGAGCAGTTCTTC
.,.,TRBV27,TRBJ1-6,13,CATGVSYNSPLHF,TGTGCCACCGGGGTCTCCTATAATTCACCCCTCCACTTT